This T cell receptor beta chain was sequenced during a study of cytomegalovirus exposure and HLA in healthy donors. Study background: In an earlier analysis, approximately 120 million unique TCR beta sequences were found from approximately 190 million T cells. Study-level findings and limits: Confirmation in vitro established that three CMV-associated chains were specific for CMV antigens. Most TCR beta V segments were productive about 87% or about 30% of the time in an earlier analysis.

This clone occurred once. Its antigen remains unidentified. CDR1 is MDHEN, CDR2 SYDVKM, per germline. Between the trimmed V and J ends, which lost 7 bases and 9 bases, there was a span of 16 bases. CDR3 length: 12 amino acids. Use of 60 Vbeta and 13 Jbeta primers characterized the PCR. Measured with immunoSEQ multiplex PCR; TCRdb has only the in-frame clones, and not every one. The sample yields 100,000 to 120,000 clones, nearly 80% seen once. The sample was PBMCs. The clonotype was recovered from a woman in her 30s in good health and CMV-seronegative. This rearrangement joins TRBV28 to TRBJ2-7, with D possibly TRBD2 on 5 matching bases. The CDR3 spells CASTSGVLGQYF. In nucleotides, the CDR3 is TGTGCCAGCACCTCCGGGGTTTTGGGGCAGTACTTC.